The clone carrying this TCR beta chain has a handful of counts. This sample was included in a study of blood T cell repertoires in COVID-19. Trimming left V 1 base short and J 2 bases short, with 18 bases between. The CDR3 loop spans 18 amino acids. Germline-derived CDR1 and CDR2 are MGHRA and YSYEKL. Recruitment covered about 25 US areas and drew participants whose ages spanned about 18 to 100 years. Sequencing was performed with immunoSEQ multiplex PCR; in TCRdb, only in-frame clones are kept and a portion is missing. The table includes 150,000 or so clones, approximately 80% detected once. The sequenced sample was PBMCs or T cells enriched from blood (not recorded which). This TCR was recovered from a man in his fifties who had recovered from COVID-19. This sequence joins TRBV4-1 and TRBJ1-3; no clear D. The CDR3 protein is CASSQVGGRGNTGNTIYF. CDR3 nucleotides: TGCGCCAGCAGCCAAGTGGGAGGACGTGGCAACACTGGAAACACCATATATTTT.